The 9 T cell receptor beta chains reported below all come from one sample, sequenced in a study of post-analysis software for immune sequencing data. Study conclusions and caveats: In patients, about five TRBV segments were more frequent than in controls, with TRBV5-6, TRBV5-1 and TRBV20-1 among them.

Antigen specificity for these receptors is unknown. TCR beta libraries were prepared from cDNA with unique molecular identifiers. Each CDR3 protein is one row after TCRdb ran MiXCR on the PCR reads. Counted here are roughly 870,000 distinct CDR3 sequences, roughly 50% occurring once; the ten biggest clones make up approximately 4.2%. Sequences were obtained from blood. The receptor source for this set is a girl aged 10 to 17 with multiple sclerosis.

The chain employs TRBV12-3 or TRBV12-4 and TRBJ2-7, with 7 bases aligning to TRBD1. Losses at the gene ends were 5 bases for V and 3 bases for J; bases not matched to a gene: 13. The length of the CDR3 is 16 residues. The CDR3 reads CASSPRTAQGRYEQYF. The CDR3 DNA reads TGTGCCAGCAGTCCACGAACGGCACAGGGGCGCTACGAGCAGTACTTC.

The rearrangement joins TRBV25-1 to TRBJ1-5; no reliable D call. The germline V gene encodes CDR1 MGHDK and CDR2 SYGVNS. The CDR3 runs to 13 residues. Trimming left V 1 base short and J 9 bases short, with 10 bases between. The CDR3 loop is CASSESRTGPQHF. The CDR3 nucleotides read TGTGCCAGCAGTGAATCCCGGACCGGGCCCCAGCATTTT.

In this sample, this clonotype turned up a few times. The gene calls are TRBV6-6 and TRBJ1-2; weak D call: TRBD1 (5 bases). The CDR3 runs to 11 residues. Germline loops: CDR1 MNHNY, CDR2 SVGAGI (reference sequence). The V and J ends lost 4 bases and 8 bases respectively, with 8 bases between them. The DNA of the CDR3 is TGTGCCAGCAGTTCACACAGGGGCTACACCTTC. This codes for CASSSHRGYTF.

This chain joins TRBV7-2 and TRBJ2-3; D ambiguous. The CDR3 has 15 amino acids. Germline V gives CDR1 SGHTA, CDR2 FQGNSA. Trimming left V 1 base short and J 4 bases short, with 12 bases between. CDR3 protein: CASSLGGRSADTQYF. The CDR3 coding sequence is TGTGCCAGCAGCTTAGGCGGCCGAAGCGCAGATACGCAGTATTTT.

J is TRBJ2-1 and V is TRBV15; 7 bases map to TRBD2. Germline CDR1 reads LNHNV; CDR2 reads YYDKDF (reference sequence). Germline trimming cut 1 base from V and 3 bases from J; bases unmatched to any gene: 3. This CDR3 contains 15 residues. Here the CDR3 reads CATSRGTGGYNEQFF. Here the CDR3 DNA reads TGTGCCACCAGCAGAGGGACGGGAGGCTACAATGAGCAGTTCTTC.

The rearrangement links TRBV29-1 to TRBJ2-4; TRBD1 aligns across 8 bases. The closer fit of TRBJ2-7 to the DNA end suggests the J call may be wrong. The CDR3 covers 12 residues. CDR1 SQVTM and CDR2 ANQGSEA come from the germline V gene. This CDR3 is CSGGDRTHEQYF. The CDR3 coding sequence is TGCAGCGGGGGGGACAGGACCCACGAGCAGTACTTC.

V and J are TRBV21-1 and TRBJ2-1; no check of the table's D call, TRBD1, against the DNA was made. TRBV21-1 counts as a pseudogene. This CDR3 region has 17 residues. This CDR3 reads CASSKGVDTKQQYEQFF. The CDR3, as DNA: TGTGCCAGCAGCAAAGGGGTGGACACAAAGCAACAATATGAGCAGTTCTTC.

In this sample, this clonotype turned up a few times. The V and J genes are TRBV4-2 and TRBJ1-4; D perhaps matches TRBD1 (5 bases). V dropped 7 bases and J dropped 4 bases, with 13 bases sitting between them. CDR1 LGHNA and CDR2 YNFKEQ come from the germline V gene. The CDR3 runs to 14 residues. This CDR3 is CASKPQERNEKLFF. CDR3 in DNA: TGTGCCAGCAAGCCACAGGAGCGTAATGAAAAACTGTTTTTT.

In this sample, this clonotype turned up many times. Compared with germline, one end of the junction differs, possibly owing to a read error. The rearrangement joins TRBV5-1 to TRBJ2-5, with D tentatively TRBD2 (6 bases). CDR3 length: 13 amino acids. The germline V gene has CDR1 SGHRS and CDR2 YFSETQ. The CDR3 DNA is TGTGCTAGCAGTCTGGGGCTAGCGGAGACCCAGTACTTC. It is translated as CASSLGLAETQYF. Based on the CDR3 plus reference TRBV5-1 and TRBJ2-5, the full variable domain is KAGVTQTPRYLIKTRGQQVTLSCSPISGHRSVSWYQQTPGQGLQFLFEYFSETQRNKGNFPGRFSGRQFSNSRSEMNVSTLELGDSALYLCASSLGLAETQYFGPGTRLLVL.